This T cell receptor (beta chain) was captured by sequencing in a study of glioma-infiltrating T cells after dendritic cell vaccination. Broader study findings: Complete blood and tumor specimen sets were limited to few patients. Patients with more pretreatment TILs had longer time to progression and survival.

Comment on this clone: The antigen is not known.

V was cut by 5 bases and J by 0 bases, with 7 bases left in between. Germline V lookup: CDR1 SGHTA, CDR2 FQGTGA. The CDR3 is 13 amino acids. Some clones are missing from TCRdb's copy, which holds only in-frame ones; the method was immunoSEQ multiplex PCR. Of about 36,000 clones detected, approximately 84% appear once; the ten largest clones hold approximately 7.8%. The sample consisted of blood, taken before dendritic cell vaccination. The chain is built from TRBV7-3 and TRBJ1-1; D is ambiguous. The clonotype originates from a human donor with glioblastoma. The chain's CDR3 is CASSQTLNTEAFF. The CDR3 bases are TGTGCCAGCAGCCAGACACTGAACACTGAAGCTTTCTTT.